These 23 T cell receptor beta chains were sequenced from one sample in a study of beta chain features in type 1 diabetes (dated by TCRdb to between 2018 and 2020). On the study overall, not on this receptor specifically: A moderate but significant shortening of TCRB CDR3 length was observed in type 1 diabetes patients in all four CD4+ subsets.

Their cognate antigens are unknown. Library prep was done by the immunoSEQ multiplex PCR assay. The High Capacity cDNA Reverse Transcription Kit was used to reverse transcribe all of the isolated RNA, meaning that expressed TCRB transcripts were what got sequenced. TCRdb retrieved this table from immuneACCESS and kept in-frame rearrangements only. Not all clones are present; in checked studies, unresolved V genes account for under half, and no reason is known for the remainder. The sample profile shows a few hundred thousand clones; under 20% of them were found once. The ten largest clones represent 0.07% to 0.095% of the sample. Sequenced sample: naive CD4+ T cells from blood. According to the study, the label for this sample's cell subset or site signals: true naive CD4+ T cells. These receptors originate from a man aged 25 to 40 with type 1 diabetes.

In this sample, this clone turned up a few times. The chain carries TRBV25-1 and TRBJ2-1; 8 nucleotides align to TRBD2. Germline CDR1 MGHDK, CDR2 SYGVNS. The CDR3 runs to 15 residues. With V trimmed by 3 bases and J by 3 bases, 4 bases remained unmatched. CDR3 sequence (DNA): TGTGCCAGCAGTGACAGCGGGAGCGTCTACAATGAGCAGTTCTTC. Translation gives CASSDSGSVYNEQFF.

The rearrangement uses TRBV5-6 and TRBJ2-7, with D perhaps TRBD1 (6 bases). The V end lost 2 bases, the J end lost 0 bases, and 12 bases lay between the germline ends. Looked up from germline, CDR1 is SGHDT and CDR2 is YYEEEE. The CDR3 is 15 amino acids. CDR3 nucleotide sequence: TGTGCCAGCAGCTTCGACAGGTTTAACTCCTACGAGCAGTACTTC. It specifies CASSFDRFNSYEQYF. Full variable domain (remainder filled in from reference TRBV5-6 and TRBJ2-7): DAGVTQSPTHLIKTRGQQVTLRCSPKSGHDTVSWYQQALGQGPQFIFQYYEEEERQRGNFPDRFSGHQFPNYSSELNVNALLLGDSALYLCASSFDRFNSYEQYFGPGTRLTVT.

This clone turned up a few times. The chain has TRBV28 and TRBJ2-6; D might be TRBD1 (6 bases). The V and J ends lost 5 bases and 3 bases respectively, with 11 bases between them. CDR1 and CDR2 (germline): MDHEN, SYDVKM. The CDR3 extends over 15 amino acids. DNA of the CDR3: TGTGCCAGCAGTCTACGGACAGATGGGGCCAACGTCCTGACTTTC. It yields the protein CASSLRTDGANVLTF.

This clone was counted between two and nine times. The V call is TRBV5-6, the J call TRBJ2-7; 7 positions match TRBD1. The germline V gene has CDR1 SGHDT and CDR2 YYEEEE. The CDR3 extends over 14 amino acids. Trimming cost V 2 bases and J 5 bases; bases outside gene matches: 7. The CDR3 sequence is CASSFETGLHEQYF. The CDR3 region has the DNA TGTGCCAGCAGCTTTGAGACAGGGCTCCACGAGCAGTACTTC.

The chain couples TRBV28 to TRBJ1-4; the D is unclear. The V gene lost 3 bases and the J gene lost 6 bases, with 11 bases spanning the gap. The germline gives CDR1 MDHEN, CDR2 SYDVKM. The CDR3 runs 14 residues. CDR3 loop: CASSLGRVYEKLFF. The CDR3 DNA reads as TGTGCCAGCAGTTTGGGTAGGGTGTATGAAAAACTGTTTTTT. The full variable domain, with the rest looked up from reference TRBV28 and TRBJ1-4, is DVKVTQSSRYLVKRTGEKVFLECVQDMDHENMFWYRQDPGLGLRLIYFSYDVKMKEKGDIPEGYSVSREKKERFSLILESASTNQTSMYLCASSLGRVYEKLFFGSGTQLSVL.

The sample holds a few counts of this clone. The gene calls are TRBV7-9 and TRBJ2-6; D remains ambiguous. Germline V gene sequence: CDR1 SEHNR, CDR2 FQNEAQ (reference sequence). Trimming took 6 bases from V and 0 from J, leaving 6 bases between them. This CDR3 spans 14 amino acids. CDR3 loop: CASRMISGANVLTF. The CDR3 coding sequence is TGTGCCAGCAGGATGATCTCTGGGGCCAACGTCCTGACTTTC.

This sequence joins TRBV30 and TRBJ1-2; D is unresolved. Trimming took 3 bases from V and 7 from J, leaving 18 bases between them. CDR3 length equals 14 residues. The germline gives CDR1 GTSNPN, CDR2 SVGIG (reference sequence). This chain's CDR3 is CAWSWYEGDSGYTF. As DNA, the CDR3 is TGTGCCTGGAGCTGGTATGAGGGAGATAGTGGCTACACCTTC.

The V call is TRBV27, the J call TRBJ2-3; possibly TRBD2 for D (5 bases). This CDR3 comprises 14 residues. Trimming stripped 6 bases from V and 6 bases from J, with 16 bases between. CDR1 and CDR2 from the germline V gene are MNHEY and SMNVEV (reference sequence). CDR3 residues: CASSPTWESDTQYF. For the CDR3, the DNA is TGTGCCAGCAGCCCCACCTGGGAGTCGGATACGCAGTATTTT.

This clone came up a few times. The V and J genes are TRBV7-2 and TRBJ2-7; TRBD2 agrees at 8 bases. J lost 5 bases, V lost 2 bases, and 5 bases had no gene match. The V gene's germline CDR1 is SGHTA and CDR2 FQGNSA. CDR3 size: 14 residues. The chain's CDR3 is CASSLWREADEQYF. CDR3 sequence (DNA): TGTGCCAGCAGCTTATGGCGGGAGGCGGACGAGCAGTACTTC.

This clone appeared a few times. CDR3 DNA: TGCGCCAGCAGCTTTGACACAGGTTCCTACAATGAGCAGTTCTTC. This sequence encodes CASSFDTGSYNEQFF. This chain joins TRBV5-1 and TRBJ2-1, with D possibly TRBD1 on 5 matching bases. Between the trimmed V and J ends, which lost 2 bases and 1 base, there was a span of 10 bases. The CDR3 has 15 amino acids. Per germline, CDR1 SGHRS and CDR2 YFSETQ.

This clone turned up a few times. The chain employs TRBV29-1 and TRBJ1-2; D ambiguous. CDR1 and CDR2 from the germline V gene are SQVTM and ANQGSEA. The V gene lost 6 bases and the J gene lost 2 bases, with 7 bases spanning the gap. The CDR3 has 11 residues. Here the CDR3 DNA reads TGCAGCGTGAGGGAAAACTATGGCTACACCTTC. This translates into CSVRENYGYTF.

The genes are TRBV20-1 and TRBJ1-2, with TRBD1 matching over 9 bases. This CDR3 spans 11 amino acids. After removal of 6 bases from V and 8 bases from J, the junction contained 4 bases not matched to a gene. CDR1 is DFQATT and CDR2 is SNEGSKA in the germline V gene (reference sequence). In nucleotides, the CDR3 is TGCAGTGCATACAGGGGGCGAGGCTACACCTTC. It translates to CSAYRGRGYTF.

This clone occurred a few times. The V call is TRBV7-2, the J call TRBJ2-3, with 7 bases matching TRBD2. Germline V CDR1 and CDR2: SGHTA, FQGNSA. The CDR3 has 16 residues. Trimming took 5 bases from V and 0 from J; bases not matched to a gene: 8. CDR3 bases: TGTGCCAGCAGCCGAAATCTAGCGGCTAGCACAGATACGCAGTATTTT. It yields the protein CASSRNLAASTDTQYF.

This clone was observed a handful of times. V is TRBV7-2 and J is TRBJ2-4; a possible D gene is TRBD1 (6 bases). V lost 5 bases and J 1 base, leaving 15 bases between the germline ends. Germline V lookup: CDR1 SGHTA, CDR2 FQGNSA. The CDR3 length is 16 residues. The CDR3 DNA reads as TGTGCCAGCAGCCGATCCACAGGGATCGCCAAAAACATTCAGTACTTC. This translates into CASSRSTGIAKNIQYF.

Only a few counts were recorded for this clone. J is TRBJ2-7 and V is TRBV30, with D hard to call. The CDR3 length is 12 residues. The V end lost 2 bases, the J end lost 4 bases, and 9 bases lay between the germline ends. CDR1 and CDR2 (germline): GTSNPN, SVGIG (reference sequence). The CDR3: CAWSPMMYEQYF. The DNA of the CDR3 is TGTGCCTGGAGTCCTATGATGTACGAGCAGTACTTC.

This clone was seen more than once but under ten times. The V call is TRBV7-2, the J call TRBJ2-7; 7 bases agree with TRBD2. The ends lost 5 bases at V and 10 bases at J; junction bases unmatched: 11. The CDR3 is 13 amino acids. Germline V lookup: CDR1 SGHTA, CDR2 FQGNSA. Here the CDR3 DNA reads TGTGCCAGCAGCCCGAGCGGGGCTACGGATCAGTACTTC. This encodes CASSPSGATDQYF.

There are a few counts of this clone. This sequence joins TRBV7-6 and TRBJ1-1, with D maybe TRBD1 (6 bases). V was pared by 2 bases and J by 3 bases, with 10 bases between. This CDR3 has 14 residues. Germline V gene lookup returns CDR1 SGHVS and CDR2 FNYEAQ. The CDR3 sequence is CASSLSGEDTEAFF. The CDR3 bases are TGTGCCAGCAGCTTATCAGGGGAGGACACTGAAGCTTTCTTT.

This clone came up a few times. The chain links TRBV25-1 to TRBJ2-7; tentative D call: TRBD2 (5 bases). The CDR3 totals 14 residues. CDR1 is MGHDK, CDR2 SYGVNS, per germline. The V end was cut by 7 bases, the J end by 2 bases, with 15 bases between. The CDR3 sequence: CASTRTGLTYEQYF. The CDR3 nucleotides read TGTGCCAGCACTAGGACGGGATTAACCTACGAGCAGTACTTC.

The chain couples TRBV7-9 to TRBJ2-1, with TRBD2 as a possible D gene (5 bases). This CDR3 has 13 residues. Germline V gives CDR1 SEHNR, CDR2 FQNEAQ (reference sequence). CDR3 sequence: CTGGRSRDGEQFF. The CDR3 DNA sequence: TGTACTGGAGGCCGCTCTAGAGACGGTGAGCAGTTCTTC.

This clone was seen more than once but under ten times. CDR3 in amino acids: CASSLGDIVTQYF. CDR3 DNA: TGTGCCAGCAGCTTAGGGGACATCGTTACGCAGTATTTT. The chain carries TRBV7-9 and TRBJ2-3; the D gene is possibly TRBD1 (6 bases). Germline lookup yields CDR1 SEHNR and CDR2 FQNEAQ (reference sequence). Deletions cut 1 base from V and 8 bases from J, with 10 bases between. CDR3 length equals 13 residues. Full variable domain (remainder filled in from reference TRBV7-9 and TRBJ2-3): DTGVSQNPRHKITKRGQNVTFRCDPISEHNRLYWYRQTLGQGPEFLTYFQNEAQLEKSRLLSDRFSAERPKGSFSTLEIQRTEQGDSAMYLCASSLGDIVTQYFGPGTRLTVL.

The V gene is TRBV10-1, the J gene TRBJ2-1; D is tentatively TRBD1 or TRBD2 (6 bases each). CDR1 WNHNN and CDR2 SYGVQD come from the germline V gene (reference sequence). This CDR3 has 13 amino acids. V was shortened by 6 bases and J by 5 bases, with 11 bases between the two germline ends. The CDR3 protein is CASSSRGHNEQFF. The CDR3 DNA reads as TGCGCCAGCAGCTCACGGGGGCACAATGAGCAGTTCTTC.

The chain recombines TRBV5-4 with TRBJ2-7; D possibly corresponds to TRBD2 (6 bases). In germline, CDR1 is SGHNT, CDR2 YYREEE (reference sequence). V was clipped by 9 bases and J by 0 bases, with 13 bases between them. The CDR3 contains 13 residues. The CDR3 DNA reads TGTGCCACGGGACTTACCAGCTCCTACGAGCAGTACTTC. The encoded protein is CATGLTSSYEQYF.

CDR3 bases: TGCGCCAGCAGCTTTGGACCTACCTCCTACAATGAGCAGTTCTTC. Protein product: CASSFGPTSYNEQFF. V is TRBV5-1 and J is TRBJ2-1, with D uncertain. Trimming shortened V by 2 bases and J by 0 bases, and 9 bases separated the two germline ends. The CDR3 covers 15 residues. The germline gives CDR1 SGHRS, CDR2 YFSETQ.